These 32 T cell receptor beta chains originate from one sample sequenced in a study of brain T cells in children with intractable seizures. Measured with immunoSEQ multiplex PCR; TCRdb has only the in-frame clones, and not every one. The table shows hundreds of thousands of clones, with 93% occurring only once. Noted time point: blood from clinic visit 5 months post-surgery; TSC patient then seizure free. The source was peripheral blood, collected less than 6 months after surgery. Receptors were obtained from a boy under two years old with tuberous sclerosis and intractable seizures.

The chain carries TRBV28 and TRBJ1-1, with a possible D match to TRBD1 (5 bases). The length of the CDR3 is 14 residues. V was cut by 1 base and J by 1 base, with 7 bases left in between. Germline CDR1 and CDR2: MDHEN and SYDVKM. CDR3 nucleotides: TGTGCCAGCAGTTTATTCAGGGCGAACACTGAAGCTTTCTTT. Protein: CASSLFRANTEAFF.

This chain links TRBV10-1 with TRBJ2-3, with TRBD2 matching over 7 bases. Per germline, CDR1 WNHNN and CDR2 SYGVQD (reference sequence). V dropped 6 bases and J dropped 0; count of bases not matched to a gene: 6. This CDR3 comprises 15 residues. CDR3 nucleotides: TGCGCCAGCAGCCAAACTAGCGCGAGCACAGATACGCAGTATTTT. It is translated as CASSQTSASTDTQYF.

About this clone: The same CDR3 is also encoded by other DNA sequences in this sample. The rearrangement links TRBV11-2 to TRBJ1-2; 8 bases align to TRBD1. The germline V gene has CDR1 SGHAT and CDR2 FQNNGV. The CDR3 has 14 amino acids. J lost 2 bases, V lost 5 bases, and 4 bases had no gene match. The CDR3 DNA follows: TGTGCCAGCAGCCCGGGGACAGGAAACTATGGCTACACCTTC. Translation: CASSPGTGNYGYTF.

The chain employs TRBV30 and TRBJ1-1, with D perhaps TRBD1 (5 bases). Between the trimmed V and J ends, which lost 4 bases and 4 bases, there was a span of 13 bases. Germline CDR1 GTSNPN, CDR2 SVGIG (reference sequence). The CDR3 has 13 residues. CDR3 nucleotide sequence: TGTGCCTGGACCTCAGGGTGGGGCACTGAAGCTTTCTTT. Translated, it gives CAWTSGWGTEAFF.

The chain links TRBV27 to TRBJ2-6; D is ambiguous. Germline-derived CDR1 and CDR2 are MNHEY and SMNVEV (reference sequence). V was shortened by 6 bases and J by 0 bases, with 9 bases between the two germline ends. The CDR3 loop spans 15 amino acids. The CDR3 reads CASSRRTSGANVLTF. DNA for the CDR3: TGTGCCAGCAGCCGACGGACCTCTGGGGCCAACGTCCTGACTTTC.

In DNA form, the CDR3 reads TGCGCCAGCAGCCTTGGACCGCGATACTCCTACGAGCAGTACTTC. Residues: CASSLGPRYSYEQYF. V and J are TRBV5-1 and TRBJ2-7; D remains unclear. CDR3 length equals 15 residues. V was shortened by 4 bases and J by 0 bases, with 14 bases between the two germline ends. The germline gives CDR1 SGHRS, CDR2 YFSETQ.

The chain links TRBV7-2 to TRBJ1-4; D remains ambiguous. This CDR3 contains 13 residues. CDR1 SGHTA and CDR2 FQGNSA come from the germline V gene. V lost 0 bases and J lost 8, with 7 bases in between. Here the CDR3 DNA reads TGTGCCAGCAGCTTAGCGGTACAGGAAAAACTGTTTTTT. This translates into CASSLAVQEKLFF.

The CDR3 coding sequence is TGTGCCAGCAGCCAAGGTCGACTGTCGGGAGGGGGGAATGAGCAGTTCTTC. This sequence encodes CASSQGRLSGGGNEQFF. The chain joins TRBV3-1 (or the pseudogene TRBV3-2) to TRBJ2-1; 8 bases line up with TRBD2. Germline CDR1 and CDR2: LGHDT and YNNKEL (reference sequence). The CDR3 totals 17 residues. With V trimmed by 1 base and J by 7 bases, 12 bases remained unmatched.

Only one count was recorded for this clone. CDR3 region: CASSATGGTEAFF. The CDR3 DNA reads TGTGCCAGCAGTGCAACCGGGGGCACTGAAGCTTTCTTT. The chain combines TRBV27 with TRBJ1-1; D perhaps matches TRBD1 (5 bases). The V gene's germline CDR1 is MNHEY and CDR2 SMNVEV (reference sequence). This CDR3 contains 13 residues. The V gene lost 5 bases and the J gene lost 4 bases, with 11 bases spanning the gap.

The table lists this clone with a count of one. V gene TRBV6-2 or TRBV6-3 combines with J gene TRBJ2-7; perhaps TRBD2 as D (6 bases). The germline V and J ends were trimmed by 3 bases and 4 bases, with 10 bases remaining between them. The germline CDR1 and CDR2 sequences are MNHEY and SVGEGT. This CDR3 is 13 amino acids long. CDR3 DNA: TGTGCCAGCAGTTATGATGGAGGGTACGAGCAGTACTTC. Translating it yields CASSYDGGYEQYF.

The chain links TRBV28 to TRBJ1-4, with TRBD1 matching over 10 bases. CDR3 size: 14 residues. Trimming removed 8 bases from V and 7 bases from J; junction bases left unmatched: 7. In germline, CDR1 is MDHEN, CDR2 SYDVKM. The CDR3 spells CASWQTGGGEKLFF. CDR3 nucleotides: TGTGCCAGCTGGCAGACAGGGGGCGGTGAAAAACTGTTTTTT.

This chain's CDR3 is CASSLEGRNEQFF. CDR3 DNA sequence: TGTGCCAGTAGCCTTGAAGGAAGGAATGAGCAGTTCTTC. The chain uses TRBV19 and TRBJ2-1; D is undetermined. This CDR3 spans 13 amino acids. Germline CDR1 is LNHDA and CDR2 is SQIVND (reference sequence). Trimming cost V 6 bases and J 7 bases, with 13 bases left between them.

V usage is TRBV11-3 and J usage is TRBJ2-3; no clear D gene. V lost 3 bases and J lost 3, with 7 bases in between. CDR3 length equals 13 residues. Looked up from germline, CDR1 is SGHNT and CDR2 is YENEEA. This CDR3 is CASSFQPTDTQYF. The CDR3 region has the DNA TGTGCCAGCAGCTTCCAGCCTACAGATACGCAGTATTTT.

The rearrangement uses TRBV3-1 (or the pseudogene TRBV3-2) and TRBJ2-1; D is perhaps TRBD2 (6 bases). V was pared by 2 bases and J by 4 bases, with 9 bases between. This CDR3 is built from 14 residues. From germline, CDR1 is LGHDT and CDR2 YNNKEL (reference sequence). The CDR3 nucleotides are TGTGCCAGCAGCCAATCGCGGGGTTACAATGAGCAGTTCTTC. Residues: CASSQSRGYNEQFF.

A single count supports this clone. This same CDR3 is encoded by further DNA sequences in the sample. The chain is built from TRBV27 and TRBJ2-7, with 8 bases fitting TRBD2. The CDR3 is made up of 13 amino acids. J gave up 3 bases and V 2 bases, and 0 bases lay outside the gene matches. CDR1 is MNHEY and CDR2 is SMNVEV in the germline V gene (reference sequence). The CDR3 sequence is CASSLGTSYEQYF. In DNA, the CDR3 is TGTGCCAGCAGTTTAGGGACTAGCTACGAGCAGTACTTC.

The rearrangement joins TRBV20-1 to TRBJ2-7, with D unclear. The V gene's germline CDR1 is DFQATT and CDR2 SNEGSKA (reference sequence). The CDR3 extends over 11 amino acids. Trimming pared 1 base from V and 5 bases from J, leaving 6 bases between. CDR3 DNA: TGCAGTGCTAGAGTCCTCCACGAGCAGTACTTC. It codes for CSARVLHEQYF.

This clone has a handful of counts. The chain has TRBV6-6 and TRBJ1-2, with D unclear. The CDR3 is 12 residues long. The V end was cut by 0 bases, the J end by 10 bases, with 9 bases between. The V gene's germline CDR1 is MNHNY and CDR2 SVGAGI (reference sequence). The CDR3 DNA sequence: TGTGCCAGCAGTTACTCGGGAGGAGACTACACCTTC. Its protein product is CASSYSGGDYTF.

This clone was found once. The chain uses TRBV4-2 and TRBJ2-4; TRBD2 agrees at 7 bases. With 2 bases clipped from V and 0 bases from J, the junction kept 13 bases outside the gene matches. The CDR3 covers 19 residues. Germline CDR1 LGHNA, CDR2 YNFKEQ. CDR3 coding DNA: TGTGCCAGCAGCCAACTAAGGAGCGGGGTGCCCCTAGCCAAAAACATTCAGTACTTC. Translated, it gives CASSQLRSGVPLAKNIQYF.

This chain uses TRBV19 with TRBJ1-3, with D possibly being TRBD1 (6 bases). Per germline, CDR1 LNHDA and CDR2 SQIVND (reference sequence). V shed 10 bases and J shed 0 bases, with 13 bases lying between them. This CDR3 is built from 14 residues. In DNA form, the CDR3 reads TGTGCCACCAATAAAGGGGGCTCTGGAAACACCATATATTTT. It encodes CATNKGGSGNTIYF.

This clone was recorded once. This chain links TRBV20-1 with TRBJ1-1, with a tentative D call TRBD1 (5 bases). Germline V gene lookup returns CDR1 DFQATT and CDR2 SNEGSKA (reference sequence). Trimming removed 3 bases from V and 3 bases from J, with 14 bases in between. This CDR3 has 14 amino acids. The CDR3 sequence: CSASEGEFYTEAFF. The CDR3 bases are TGCAGTGCTAGTGAAGGGGAGTTTTACACTGAAGCTTTCTTT.

The chain carries TRBV12-5 and TRBJ2-5, with a possible D match to TRBD2 (5 bases). CDR1 and CDR2 from the germline V gene are LGHNT and FRNRAP. This CDR3 is built from 13 residues. V was pared by 6 bases and J by 4 bases, with 12 bases between. CDR3 nucleotide sequence: TGTGCTAGTGGCTCCCTAGCTGGAGAGACCCAGTACTTC. It is translated as CASGSLAGETQYF. Complete variable domain (other parts from reference TRBV12-5 and TRBJ2-5): DARVTQTPRHKVTEMGQEVTMRCQPILGHNTVFWYRQTMMQGLELLAYFRNRAPLDDSGMPKDRFSAEMPDATLATLKIQPSEPRDSAVYFCASGSLAGETQYFGPGTRLLVL.

The CDR3 spells CASSPPGTGAGSPLHF. CDR3 coding DNA: TGCGCCAGCAGTCCTCCCGGGACAGGGGCGGGTTCACCCCTCCACTTT. This chain connects TRBV23-1 to TRBJ1-6; TRBD1 aligns across 10 bases. TRBV23-1 is filed as an ORF, its function uncertain. J lost 9 bases, V lost 4 bases, and 9 bases had no gene match. This CDR3 region has 16 residues.

This chain uses TRBV9 with TRBJ2-7; weak D call: TRBD1 (6 bases). Trimming took off 0 bases at V and 6 bases at J, with 19 bases between the two ends. The CDR3 is 16 amino acids. Germline CDR1 SGDLS, CDR2 YYNGEE. The CDR3 loop reads CASSVGTGYLVGEQYF. The CDR3 DNA is TGTGCCAGCAGCGTAGGTACAGGGTACCTAGTCGGCGAGCAGTACTTC.

The V gene is TRBV6-1, the J gene TRBJ1-1; the match to TRBD1 covers 10 bases. Looked up from germline, CDR1 is MNHNS and CDR2 is SASEGT. The CDR3 runs to 16 residues. After removal of 2 bases from V and 4 bases from J, the junction contained 7 bases not matched to a gene. CDR3 region: CASSELFRTGGTEAFF. CDR3 bases: TGTGCCAGCAGTGAACTCTTTCGGACAGGGGGCACTGAAGCTTTCTTT.

The chain recombines TRBV4-1 with TRBJ2-7; D may be TRBD2 (6 bases). The V gene lost 2 bases and the J gene lost 2 bases, with 10 bases spanning the gap. The CDR3 has 14 amino acids. Germline loops: CDR1 MGHRA, CDR2 YSYEKL. The CDR3 nucleotides read TGCGCCAGCAGCCAAATCGGGGGAACCTACGAGCAGTACTTC. This sequence encodes CASSQIGGTYEQYF.

The V call is TRBV2, the J call TRBJ1-1; the match to TRBD1 covers 9 bases. This CDR3 is 16 amino acids long. The germline V gene has CDR1 SNHLY and CDR2 FYNNEI. J lost 1 base, V lost 6 bases, and 9 bases had no gene match. The CDR3 is CASRTGTGYRNTEAFF. CDR3 DNA: TGTGCCAGCAGAACCGGGACAGGGTATCGGAACACTGAAGCTTTCTTT.

This chain links TRBV30 with TRBJ1-4; a weak D match, TRBD1 (5 bases). This CDR3 region has 13 residues. V gave up 8 bases and J gave up 4 bases, with 14 bases separating them. Germline assignment: CDR1 GTSNPN and CDR2 SVGIG (reference sequence). CDR3 loop: CAGGTSVNEKLFF. CDR3 nucleotides: TGTGCCGGGGGGACTTCGGTTAATGAAAAACTGTTTTTT.

This clone was observed once. This chain links TRBV29-1 with TRBJ2-1; TRBD2 agrees at 8 bases. Losses at the gene ends were 7 bases for V and 0 bases for J; bases not matched to a gene: 14. The CDR3 runs 17 residues. The V gene's germline CDR1 is SQVTM and CDR2 ANQGSEA. The DNA of the CDR3 is TGCAGCGGCGGGCCCTTCATAGCGGGAAGCTCCTACAATGAGCAGTTCTTC. Translating it yields CSGGPFIAGSSYNEQFF.

The genes are TRBV6-5 and TRBJ1-5; D might be TRBD1 (6 bases). The germline gives CDR1 MNHEY, CDR2 SVGAGI. V shed 3 bases and J shed 7 bases, with 13 bases lying between them. The CDR3 has 14 amino acids. The CDR3 is CASSYHRAGQPQHF. In nucleotides, the CDR3 is TGTGCCAGCAGTTATCACAGGGCCGGGCAGCCCCAGCATTTT.

This sequence joins TRBV20-1 and TRBJ1-1; D gene ambiguous. V was trimmed by 3 bases and J by 9 bases, leaving 8 bases between them. Germline CDR1 and CDR2: DFQATT and SNEGSKA (reference sequence). This CDR3 is built from 10 residues. The CDR3 DNA follows: TGCAGTGCTAGGACCCTACAAGCTTTCTTT. Its protein product is CSARTLQAFF.

This clone has just one count. This chain uses TRBV5-1 with TRBJ2-1, with a tentative D call TRBD2 (6 bases). Germline-derived CDR1 and CDR2 are SGHRS and YFSETQ. This CDR3 contains 16 residues. V was clipped by 0 bases and J by 0 bases, with 10 bases between them. The chain's CDR3 is CASSLEGLDSYNEQFF. The CDR3 nucleotides read TGCGCCAGCAGCTTGGAGGGACTGGACTCCTACAATGAGCAGTTCTTC.

The J gene is TRBJ2-7, the V gene TRBV21-1; TRBD2, as called in the table, went unchecked against the DNA. TRBV21-1 is designated a pseudogene. The CDR3 loop spans 17 amino acids. The CDR3 loop is CASSPGRVGLHSYEQYF. Here the CDR3 DNA reads TGTGCCAGCAGCCCCGGGCGGGTAGGGTTGCACTCCTACGAGCAGTACTTC.